A single sample gave rise to the 3 T cell receptor beta chains below, sequenced in a study of Graves' ophthalmopathy and Graves' hyperthyroidism. From RNA, the CDR3 regions of TCR beta chains were amplified and sequenced. The workflow started with a first-round RT-PCR run with HTBI primers and then moved on to a second-round multiplex PCR. Each CDR3 protein gets one entry after TCRdb re-called the multiplex PCR reads with MiXCR. The data hold around 170,000 distinct CDR3 sequences, with more than 30% observed a single time. The sample was peripheral blood. Receptors were obtained from a middle-aged woman with Graves' ophthalmopathy.

This clonotype was observed at least ten times. J is TRBJ1-1 and V is TRBV6-5; D is unresolved. CDR1 is MNHEY, CDR2 SVGAGI, per germline. V lost 7 bases and J lost 2, with 5 bases in between. This CDR3 comprises 11 residues. CDR3 sequence: CASTLNTEAFF. Written as DNA, the CDR3 is TGTGCCAGCACCCTAAACACTGAAGCTTTCTTT.

The chain is built from TRBV12-3 or TRBV12-4 and TRBJ2-7, with TRBD1 matching over 7 bases. The ends lost 5 bases at V and 3 bases at J; junction bases unmatched: 7. The CDR3 is 14 amino acids. CDR3 sequence: CASSRGGQYYEQYF. The CDR3 bases are TGTGCCAGCAGTCGAGGGGGCCAATACTACGAGCAGTACTTC.

The rearrangement uses TRBV29-1 and TRBJ1-1; no reliable D call. V was shortened by 3 bases and J by 5 bases, with 7 bases between the two germline ends. The CDR3 consists of 11 residues. Germline lookup yields CDR1 SQVTM and CDR2 ANQGSEA. This CDR3 is CSVDLTTEAFF. The CDR3 nucleotides read TGCAGCGTTGATTTGACAACTGAAGCTTTCTTT.